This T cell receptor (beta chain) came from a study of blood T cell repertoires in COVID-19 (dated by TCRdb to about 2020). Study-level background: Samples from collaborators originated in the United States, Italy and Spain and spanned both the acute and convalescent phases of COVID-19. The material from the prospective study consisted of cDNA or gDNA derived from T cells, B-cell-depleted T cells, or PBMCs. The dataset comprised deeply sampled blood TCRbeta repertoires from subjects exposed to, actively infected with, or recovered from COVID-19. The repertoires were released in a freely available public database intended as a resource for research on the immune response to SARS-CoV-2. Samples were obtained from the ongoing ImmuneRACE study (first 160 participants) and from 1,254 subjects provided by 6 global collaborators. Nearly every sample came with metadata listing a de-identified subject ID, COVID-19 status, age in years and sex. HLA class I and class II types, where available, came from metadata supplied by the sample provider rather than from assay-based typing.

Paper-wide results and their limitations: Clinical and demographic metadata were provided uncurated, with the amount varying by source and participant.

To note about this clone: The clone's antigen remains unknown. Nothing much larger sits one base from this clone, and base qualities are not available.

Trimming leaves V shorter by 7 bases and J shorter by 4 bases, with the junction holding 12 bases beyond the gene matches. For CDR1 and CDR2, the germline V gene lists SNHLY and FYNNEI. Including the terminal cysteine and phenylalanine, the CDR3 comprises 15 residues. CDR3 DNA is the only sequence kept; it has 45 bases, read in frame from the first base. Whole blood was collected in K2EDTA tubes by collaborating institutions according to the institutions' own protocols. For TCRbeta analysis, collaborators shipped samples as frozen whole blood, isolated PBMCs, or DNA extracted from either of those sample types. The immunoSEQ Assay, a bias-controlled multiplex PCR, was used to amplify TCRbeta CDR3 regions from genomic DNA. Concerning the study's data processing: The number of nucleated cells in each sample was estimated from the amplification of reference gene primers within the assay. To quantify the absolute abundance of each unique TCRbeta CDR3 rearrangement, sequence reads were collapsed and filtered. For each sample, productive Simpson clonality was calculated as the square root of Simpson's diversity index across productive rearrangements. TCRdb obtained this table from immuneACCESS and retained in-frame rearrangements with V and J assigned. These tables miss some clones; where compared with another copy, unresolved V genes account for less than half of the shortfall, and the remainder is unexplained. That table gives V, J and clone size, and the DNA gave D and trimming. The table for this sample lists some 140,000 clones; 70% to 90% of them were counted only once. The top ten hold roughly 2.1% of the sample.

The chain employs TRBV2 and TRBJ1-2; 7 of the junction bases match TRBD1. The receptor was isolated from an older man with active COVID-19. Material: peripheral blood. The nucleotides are TGTGCCAGCACCCCCGGGACAGAGAATAGCTATGGCTACACCTTC. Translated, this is CASTPGTENSYGYTF.